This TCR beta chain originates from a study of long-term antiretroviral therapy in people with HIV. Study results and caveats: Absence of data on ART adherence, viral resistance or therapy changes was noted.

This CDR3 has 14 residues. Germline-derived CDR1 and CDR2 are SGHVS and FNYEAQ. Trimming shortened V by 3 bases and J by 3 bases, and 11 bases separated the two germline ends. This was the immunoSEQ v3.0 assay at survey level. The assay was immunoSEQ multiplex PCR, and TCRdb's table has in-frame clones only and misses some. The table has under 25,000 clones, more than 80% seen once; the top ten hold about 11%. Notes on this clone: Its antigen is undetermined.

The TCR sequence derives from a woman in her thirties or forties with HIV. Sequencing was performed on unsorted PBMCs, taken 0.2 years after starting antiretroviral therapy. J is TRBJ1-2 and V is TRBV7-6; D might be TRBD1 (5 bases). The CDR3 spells CASSLSGTHYGYTF. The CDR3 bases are TGTGCCAGCAGCTTGTCCGGGACCCACTATGGCTACACCTTC.